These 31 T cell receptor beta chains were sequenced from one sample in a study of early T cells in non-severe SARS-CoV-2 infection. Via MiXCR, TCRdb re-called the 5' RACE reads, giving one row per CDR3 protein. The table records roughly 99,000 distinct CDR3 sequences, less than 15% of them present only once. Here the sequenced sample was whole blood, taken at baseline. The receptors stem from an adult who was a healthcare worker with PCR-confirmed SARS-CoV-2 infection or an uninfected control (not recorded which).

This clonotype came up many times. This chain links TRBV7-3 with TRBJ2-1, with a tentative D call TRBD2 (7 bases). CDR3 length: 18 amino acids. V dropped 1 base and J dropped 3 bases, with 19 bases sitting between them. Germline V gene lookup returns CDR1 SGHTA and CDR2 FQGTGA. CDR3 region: CASSLIGREGGYYNEQFF. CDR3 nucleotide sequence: TGTGCCAGCAGCTTAATTGGGAGGGAAGGGGGTTACTACAATGAGCAGTTCTTC.

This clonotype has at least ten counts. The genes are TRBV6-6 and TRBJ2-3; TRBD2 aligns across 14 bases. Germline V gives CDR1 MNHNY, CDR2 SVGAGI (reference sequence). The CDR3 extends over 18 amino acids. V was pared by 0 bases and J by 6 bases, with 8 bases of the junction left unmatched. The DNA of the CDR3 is TGTGCCAGCAGTTACTCCCCCGGACTAGCGGGGGGTGGTGATACGCAGTATTTT. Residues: CASSYSPGLAGGGDTQYF.

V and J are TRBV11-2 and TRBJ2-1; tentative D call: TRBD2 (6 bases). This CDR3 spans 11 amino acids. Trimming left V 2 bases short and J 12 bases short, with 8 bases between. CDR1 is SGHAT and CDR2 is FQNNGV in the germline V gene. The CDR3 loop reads CASSLRGWQFF. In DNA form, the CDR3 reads TGTGCCAGCAGCTTACGGGGGTGGCAGTTCTTC.

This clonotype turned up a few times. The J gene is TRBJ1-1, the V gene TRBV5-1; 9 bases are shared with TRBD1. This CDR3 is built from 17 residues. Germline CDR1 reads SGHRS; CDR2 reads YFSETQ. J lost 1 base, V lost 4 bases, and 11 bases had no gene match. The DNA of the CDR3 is TGCGCCAGCAGCCACGTCCCGGGACAGGGTACGAACACTGAAGCTTTCTTT. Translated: CASSHVPGQGTNTEAFF.

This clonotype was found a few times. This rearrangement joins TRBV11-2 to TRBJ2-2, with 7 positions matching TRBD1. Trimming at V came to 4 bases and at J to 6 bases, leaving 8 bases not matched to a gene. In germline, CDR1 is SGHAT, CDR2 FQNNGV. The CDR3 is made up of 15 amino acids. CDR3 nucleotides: TGTGCCAGCAGCTACGGGACAGCCCTCTCCGGGGAGCTGTTTTTT. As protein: CASSYGTALSGELFF.

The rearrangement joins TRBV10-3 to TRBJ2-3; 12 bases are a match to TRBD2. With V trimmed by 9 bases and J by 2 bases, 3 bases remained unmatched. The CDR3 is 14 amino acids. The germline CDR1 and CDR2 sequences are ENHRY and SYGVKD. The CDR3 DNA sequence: TGTGCCATTCGGACTAGCGGGGACACAGATACGCAGTATTTT. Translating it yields CAIRTSGDTDTQYF.

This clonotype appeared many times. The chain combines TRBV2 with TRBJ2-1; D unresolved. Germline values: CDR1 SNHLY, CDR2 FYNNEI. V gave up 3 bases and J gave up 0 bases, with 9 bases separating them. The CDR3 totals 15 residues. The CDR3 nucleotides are TGTGCCAGCAGTGAGGGCAGGAGCTCCTACAATGAGCAGTTCTTC. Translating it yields CASSEGRSSYNEQFF.

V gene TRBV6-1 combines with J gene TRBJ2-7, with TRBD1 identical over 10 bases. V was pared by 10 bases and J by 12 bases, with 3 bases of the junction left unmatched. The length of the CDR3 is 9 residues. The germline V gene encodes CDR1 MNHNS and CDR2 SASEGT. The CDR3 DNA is TGTGCCACCGGACAGGGGGGGTACTTC. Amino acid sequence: CATGQGGYF.

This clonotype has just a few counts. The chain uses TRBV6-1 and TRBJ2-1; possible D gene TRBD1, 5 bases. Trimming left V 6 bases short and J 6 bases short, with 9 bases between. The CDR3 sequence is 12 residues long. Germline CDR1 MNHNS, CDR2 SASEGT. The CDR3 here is CASRDRPNEQFF. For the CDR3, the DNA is TGTGCCAGCAGAGACAGACCCAATGAGCAGTTCTTC.

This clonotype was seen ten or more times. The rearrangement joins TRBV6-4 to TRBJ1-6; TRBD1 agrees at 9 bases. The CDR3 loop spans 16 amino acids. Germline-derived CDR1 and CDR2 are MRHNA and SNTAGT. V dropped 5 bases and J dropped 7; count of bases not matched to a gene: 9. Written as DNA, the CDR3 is TGTGCCAGCAGTCAACTCGCCGGGACAGGGAATTCACCCCTCCACTTT. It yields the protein CASSQLAGTGNSPLHF.

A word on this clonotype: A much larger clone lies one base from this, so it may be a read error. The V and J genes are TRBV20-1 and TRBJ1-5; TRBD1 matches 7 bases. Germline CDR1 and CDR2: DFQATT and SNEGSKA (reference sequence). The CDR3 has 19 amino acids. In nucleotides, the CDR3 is TGCAGAGCTAGAGCCTATAGACAGGGAGGAGGGAAGGTCAATCAGCCCCAGCATTTT. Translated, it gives CRARAYRQGGGKVNQPQHF.

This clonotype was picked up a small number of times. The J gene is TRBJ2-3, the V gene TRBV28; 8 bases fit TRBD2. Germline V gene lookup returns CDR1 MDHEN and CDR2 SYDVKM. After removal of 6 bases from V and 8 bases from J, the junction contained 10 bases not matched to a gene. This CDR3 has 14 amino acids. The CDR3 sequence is CASRIGSGVRTQYF. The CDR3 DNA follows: TGTGCCAGCAGAATTGGTAGCGGGGTACGTACGCAGTATTTT.

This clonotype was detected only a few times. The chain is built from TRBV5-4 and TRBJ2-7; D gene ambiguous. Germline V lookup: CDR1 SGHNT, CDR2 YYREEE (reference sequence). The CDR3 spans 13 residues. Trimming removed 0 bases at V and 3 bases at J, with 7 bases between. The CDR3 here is CASSLDWGYEQYF. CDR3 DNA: TGTGCCAGCAGCTTGGACTGGGGCTACGAGCAGTACTTC.

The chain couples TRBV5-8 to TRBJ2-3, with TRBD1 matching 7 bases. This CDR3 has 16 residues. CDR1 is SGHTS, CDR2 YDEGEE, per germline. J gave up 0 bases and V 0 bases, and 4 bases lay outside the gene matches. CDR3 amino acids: CASSLDYRGSTDTQYF. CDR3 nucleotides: TGTGCCAGCAGCTTGGACTACAGGGGTAGCACAGATACGCAGTATTTT.

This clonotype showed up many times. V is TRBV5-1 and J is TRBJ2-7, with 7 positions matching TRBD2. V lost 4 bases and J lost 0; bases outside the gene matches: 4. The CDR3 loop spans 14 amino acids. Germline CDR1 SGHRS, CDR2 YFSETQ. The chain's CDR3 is CASSLSGPSYEQYF. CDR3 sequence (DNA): TGCGCCAGCAGCCTTAGCGGGCCCTCCTACGAGCAGTACTTC.

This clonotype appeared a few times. In nucleotides, the CDR3 is TGTGCCACCAGTGACCAACCACTAGCGGGGGCCCCCTCTGGGGCCAACGTCCTGACTTTC. This codes for CATSDQPLAGAPSGANVLTF. This chain connects TRBV24-1 to TRBJ2-6; 11 positions agree with TRBD2. Germline-derived CDR1 and CDR2 are KGHDR and SFDVKD. The CDR3 runs to 20 residues. The V segment lost 4 bases and the J segment 0 bases; nucleotides outside the gene matches: 10.

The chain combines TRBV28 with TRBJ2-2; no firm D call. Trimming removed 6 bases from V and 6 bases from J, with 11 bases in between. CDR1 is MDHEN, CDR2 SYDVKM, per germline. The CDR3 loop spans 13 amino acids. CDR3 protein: CASSLGRAGELFF. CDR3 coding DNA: TGTGCCAGCAGCCTTGGACGGGCCGGGGAGCTGTTTTTT.

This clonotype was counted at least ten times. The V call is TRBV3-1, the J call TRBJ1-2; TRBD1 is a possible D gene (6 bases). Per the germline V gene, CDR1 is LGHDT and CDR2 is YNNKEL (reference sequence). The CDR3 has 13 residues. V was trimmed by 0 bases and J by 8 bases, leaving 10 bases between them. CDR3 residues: CASSQEGAKGYTF. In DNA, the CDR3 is TGTGCCAGCAGCCAAGAGGGGGCAAAGGGCTACACCTTC.

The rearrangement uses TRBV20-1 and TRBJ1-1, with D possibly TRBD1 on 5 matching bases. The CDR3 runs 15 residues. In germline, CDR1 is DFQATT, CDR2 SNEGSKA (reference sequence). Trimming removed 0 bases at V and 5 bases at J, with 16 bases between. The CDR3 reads CSARETLGKGTEAFF. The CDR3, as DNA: TGCAGTGCTAGAGAGACATTAGGAAAGGGGACTGAAGCTTTCTTT.

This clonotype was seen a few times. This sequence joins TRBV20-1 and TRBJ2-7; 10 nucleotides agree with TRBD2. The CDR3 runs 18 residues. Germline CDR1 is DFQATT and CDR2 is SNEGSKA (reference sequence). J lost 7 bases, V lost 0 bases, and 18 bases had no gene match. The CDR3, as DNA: TGCAGTGCTAGAGACCACCAGGTACGAGCGGGAGGGCTGGGGGAGCAGTACTTC. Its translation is CSARDHQVRAGGLGEQYF.

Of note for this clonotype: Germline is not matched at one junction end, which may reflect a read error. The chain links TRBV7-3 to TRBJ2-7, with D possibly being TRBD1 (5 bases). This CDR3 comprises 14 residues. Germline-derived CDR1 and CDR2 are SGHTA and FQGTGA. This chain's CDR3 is CASSPQAGIYEQYF. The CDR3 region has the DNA TGTGCCAGCAGCCCCCAGGCAGGGATCTACGAGCAATACTTC.

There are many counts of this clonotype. As DNA, the CDR3 is TGTGCCCAAAAAAATCAACTAGCGGGAGTACGTAATGAGCAGTTCTTC. Protein sequence: CAQKNQLAGVRNEQFF. This sequence joins TRBV7-8 and TRBJ2-1, with 11 bases fitting TRBD2. The CDR3 length is 16 residues. After removal of 11 bases from V and 7 bases from J, the junction contained 16 bases not matched to a gene. Germline V lookup: CDR1 SGHVS, CDR2 FQNEAQ.

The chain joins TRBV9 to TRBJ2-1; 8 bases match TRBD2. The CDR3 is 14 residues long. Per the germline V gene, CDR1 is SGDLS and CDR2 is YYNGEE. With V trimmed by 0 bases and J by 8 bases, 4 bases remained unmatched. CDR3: CASSVAGGYYEQFF. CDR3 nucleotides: TGTGCCAGCAGCGTAGCGGGGGGGTATTATGAGCAGTTCTTC.

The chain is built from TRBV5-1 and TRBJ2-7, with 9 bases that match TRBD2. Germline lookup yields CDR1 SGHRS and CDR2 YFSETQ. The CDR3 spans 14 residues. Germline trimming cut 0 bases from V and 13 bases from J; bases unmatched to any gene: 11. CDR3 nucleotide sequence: TGCGCCAGCAGCTTGGCTGGGGCGGGAGGGCCGGAATACTTC. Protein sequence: CASSLAGAGGPEYF.

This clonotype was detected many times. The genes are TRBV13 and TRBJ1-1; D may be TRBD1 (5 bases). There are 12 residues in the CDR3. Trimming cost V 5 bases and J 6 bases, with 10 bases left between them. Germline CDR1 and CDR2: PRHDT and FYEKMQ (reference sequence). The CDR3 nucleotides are TGTGCCAGCAGCGTCGGAGGGGCTGAAGCTTTCTTT. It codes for CASSVGGAEAFF.

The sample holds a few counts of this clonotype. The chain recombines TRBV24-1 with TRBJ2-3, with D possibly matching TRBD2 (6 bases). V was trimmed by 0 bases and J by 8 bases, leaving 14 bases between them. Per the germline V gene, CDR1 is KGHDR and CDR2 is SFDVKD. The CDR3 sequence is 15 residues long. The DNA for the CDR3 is TGTGCCACCAGTGATTTGGGCAAGGGAGGCGCTACGCAGTATTTT. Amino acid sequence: CATSDLGKGGATQYF.

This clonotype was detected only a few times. CDR3 DNA: TGTGCCAGCAGTCTTAGCGGGTCCGGCGGGGATACGCAGTATTTT. Its translation: CASSLSGSGGDTQYF. The chain joins TRBV6-4 to TRBJ2-3; 7 bases agree with TRBD2. CDR3 length: 15 residues. The trim removed 5 bases at V and 6 bases at J, leaving 11 bases unmatched. CDR1 and CDR2 (germline): MRHNA, SNTAGT.

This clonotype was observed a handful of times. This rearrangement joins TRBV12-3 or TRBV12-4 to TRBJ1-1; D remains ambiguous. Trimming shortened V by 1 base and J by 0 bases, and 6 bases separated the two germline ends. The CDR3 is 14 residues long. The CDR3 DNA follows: TGTGCCAGCAGTTTAGGGGTCGTGAACACTGAAGCTTTCTTT. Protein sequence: CASSLGVVNTEAFF.

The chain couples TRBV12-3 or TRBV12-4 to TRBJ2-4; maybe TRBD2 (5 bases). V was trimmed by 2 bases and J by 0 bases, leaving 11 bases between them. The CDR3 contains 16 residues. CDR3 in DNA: TGTGCCAGCAGTTTATCGAGTGGGAGAGCCAAAAACATTCAGTACTTC. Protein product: CASSLSSGRAKNIQYF.

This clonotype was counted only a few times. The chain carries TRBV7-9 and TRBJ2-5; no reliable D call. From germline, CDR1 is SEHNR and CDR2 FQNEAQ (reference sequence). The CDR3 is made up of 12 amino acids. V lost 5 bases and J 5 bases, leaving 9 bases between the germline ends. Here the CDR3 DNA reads TGTGCCAGCAGCCGCACACCGGAGACCCAGTACTTC. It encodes CASSRTPETQYF.

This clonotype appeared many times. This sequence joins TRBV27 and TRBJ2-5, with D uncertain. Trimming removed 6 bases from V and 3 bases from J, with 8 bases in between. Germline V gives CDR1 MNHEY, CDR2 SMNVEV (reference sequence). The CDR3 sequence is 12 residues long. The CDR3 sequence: CASSNTEETQYF. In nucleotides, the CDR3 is TGTGCCAGCAGCAACACCGAAGAGACCCAGTACTTC.